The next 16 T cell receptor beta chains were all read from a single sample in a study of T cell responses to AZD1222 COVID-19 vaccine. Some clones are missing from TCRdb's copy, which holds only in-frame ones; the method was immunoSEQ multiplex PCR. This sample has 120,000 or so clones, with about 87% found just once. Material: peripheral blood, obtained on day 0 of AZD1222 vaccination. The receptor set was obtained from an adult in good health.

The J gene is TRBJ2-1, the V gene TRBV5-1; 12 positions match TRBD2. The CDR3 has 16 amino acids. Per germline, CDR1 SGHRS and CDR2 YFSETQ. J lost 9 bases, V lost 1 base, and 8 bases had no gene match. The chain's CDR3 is CASSLSTSGRFGEQFF. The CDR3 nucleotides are TGCGCCAGCAGCTTGTCAACTAGCGGGAGGTTCGGTGAGCAGTTCTTC.

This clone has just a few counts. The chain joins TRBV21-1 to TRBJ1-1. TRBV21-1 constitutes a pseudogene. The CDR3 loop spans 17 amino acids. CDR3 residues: CASSKDTGCGLYTEAFF. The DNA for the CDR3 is TGTGCCAGCAGCAAAGATACGGGATGCGGGCTGTACACTGAAGCTTTCTTT.

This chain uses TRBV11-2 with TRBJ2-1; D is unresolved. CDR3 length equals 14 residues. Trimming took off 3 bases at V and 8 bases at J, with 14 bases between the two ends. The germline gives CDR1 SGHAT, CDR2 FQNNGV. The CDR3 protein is CASSLRTSRHEQFF. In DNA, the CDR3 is TGTGCCAGCAGCTTGCGAACGTCTCGTCATGAGCAGTTCTTC.

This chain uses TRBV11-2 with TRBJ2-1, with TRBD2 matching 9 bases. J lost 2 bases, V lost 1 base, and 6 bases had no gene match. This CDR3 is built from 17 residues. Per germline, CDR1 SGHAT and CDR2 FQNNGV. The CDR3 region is CASSLGGSGSTYNEQFF. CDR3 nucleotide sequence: TGTGCCAGCAGCTTAGGAGGTAGCGGGAGTACCTACAATGAGCAGTTCTTC. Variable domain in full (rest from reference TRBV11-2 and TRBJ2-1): EAGVAQSPRYKIIEKRQSVAFWCNPISGHATLYWYQQILGQGPKLLIQFQNNGVVDDSQLPKDRFSAERLKGVDSTLKIQPAKLEDSAVYLCASSLGGSGSTYNEQFFGPGTRLTVL.

CDR3 loop: CASSESEYYGYTF. The CDR3 nucleotides are TGCGCCAGCAGTGAATCCGAATACTATGGCTACACCTTC. The gene calls are TRBV10-1 and TRBJ1-2; D unclear. The CDR3 totals 13 residues. Germline V gives CDR1 WNHNN, CDR2 SYGVQD (reference sequence). Trimming took 3 bases from V and 3 from J, leaving 8 bases between them.

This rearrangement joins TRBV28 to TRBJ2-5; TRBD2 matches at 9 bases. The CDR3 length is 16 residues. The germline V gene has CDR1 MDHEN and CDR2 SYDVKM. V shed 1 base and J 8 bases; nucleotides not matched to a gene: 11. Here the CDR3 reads CASSLSGGAGGPTQYF. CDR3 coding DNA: TGTGCCAGCAGTTTATCCGGAGGTGCGGGAGGGCCAACCCAGTACTTC.

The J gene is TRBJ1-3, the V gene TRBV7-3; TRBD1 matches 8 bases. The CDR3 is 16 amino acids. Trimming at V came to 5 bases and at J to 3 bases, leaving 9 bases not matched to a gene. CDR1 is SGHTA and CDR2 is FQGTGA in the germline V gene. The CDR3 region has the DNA TGTGCCAGCAGCCCGGGAGGACAGGGCTTTGGAAACACCATATATTTT. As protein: CASSPGGQGFGNTIYF.

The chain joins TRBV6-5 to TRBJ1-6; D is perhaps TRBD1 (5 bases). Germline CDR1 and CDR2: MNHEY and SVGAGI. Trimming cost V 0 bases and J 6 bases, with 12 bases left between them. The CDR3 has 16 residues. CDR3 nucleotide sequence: TGTGCCAGCAGTTACTCTACGGGGACTGGTAATTCACCCCTCCACTTT. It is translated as CASSYSTGTGNSPLHF.

The CDR3, as DNA: TGTGCCTGGAGTGGGACCGACCTAGCCAAAAACATTCAGTACTTC. Translating it yields CAWSGTDLAKNIQYF. The chain recombines TRBV30 with TRBJ2-4, with D uncertain. Deletions cut 1 base from V and 0 bases from J, with 10 bases between. The germline gives CDR1 GTSNPN, CDR2 SVGIG (reference sequence). This CDR3 is built from 15 residues.

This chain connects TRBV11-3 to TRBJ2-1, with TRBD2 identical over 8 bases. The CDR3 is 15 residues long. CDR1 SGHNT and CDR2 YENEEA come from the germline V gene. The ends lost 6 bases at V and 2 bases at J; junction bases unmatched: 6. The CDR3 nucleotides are TGTGCCAGCAGACCGGGACTAGGCCCCTACAATGAGCAGTTCTTC. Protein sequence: CASRPGLGPYNEQFF.

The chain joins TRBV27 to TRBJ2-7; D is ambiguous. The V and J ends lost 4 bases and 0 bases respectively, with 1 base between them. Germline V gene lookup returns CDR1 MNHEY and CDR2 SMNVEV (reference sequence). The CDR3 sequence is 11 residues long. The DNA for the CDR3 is TGTGCCAGCAGTTCCTCCTACGAGCAGTACTTC. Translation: CASSSSYEQYF.

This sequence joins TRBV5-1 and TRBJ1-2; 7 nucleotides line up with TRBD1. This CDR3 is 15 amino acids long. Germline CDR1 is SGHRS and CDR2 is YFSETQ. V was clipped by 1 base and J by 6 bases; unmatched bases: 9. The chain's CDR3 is CASSLSPGTENGYTF. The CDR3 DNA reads TGCGCCAGCAGCTTGTCGCCTGGGACAGAAAATGGCTACACCTTC.

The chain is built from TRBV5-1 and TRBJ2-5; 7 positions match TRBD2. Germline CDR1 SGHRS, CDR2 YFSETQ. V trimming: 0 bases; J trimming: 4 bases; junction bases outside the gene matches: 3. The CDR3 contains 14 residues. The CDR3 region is CASSLGLATETQYF. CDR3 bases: TGCGCCAGCAGCTTGGGACTAGCAACAGAGACCCAGTACTTC.

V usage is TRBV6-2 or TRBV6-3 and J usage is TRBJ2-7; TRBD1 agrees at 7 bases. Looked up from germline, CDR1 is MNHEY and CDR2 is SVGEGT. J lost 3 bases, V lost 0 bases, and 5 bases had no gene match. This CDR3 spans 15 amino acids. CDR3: CASSYSWDRRYEQYF. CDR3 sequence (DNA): TGTGCCAGCAGTTACTCTTGGGACAGACGCTACGAGCAGTACTTC.

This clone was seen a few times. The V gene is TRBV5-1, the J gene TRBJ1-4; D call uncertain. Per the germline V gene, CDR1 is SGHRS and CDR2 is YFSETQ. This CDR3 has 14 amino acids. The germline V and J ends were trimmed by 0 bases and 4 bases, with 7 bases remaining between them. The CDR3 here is CASSLGADNEKLFF. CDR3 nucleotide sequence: TGCGCCAGCAGCTTGGGGGCAGATAATGAAAAACTGTTTTTT.

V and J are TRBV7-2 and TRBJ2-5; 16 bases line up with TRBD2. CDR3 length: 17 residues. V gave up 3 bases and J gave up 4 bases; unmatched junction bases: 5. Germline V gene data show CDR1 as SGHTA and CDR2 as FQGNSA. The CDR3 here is CASSFPGLAGGRETQYF. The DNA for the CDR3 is TGTGCCAGCAGCTTCCCGGGACTAGCGGGAGGGAGAGAGACCCAGTACTTC.